One and the same sample provided the 25 T cell receptor beta chains below, sequenced in a study of CD8 T cells in Susac syndrome. RNA totalling roughly 0.45 to 1 ug underwent reverse transcription with random hexamers. TCRdb passed the immunoSEQ multiplex PCR reads through MiXCR, listing each CDR3 protein once. The profile shows roughly 190,000 distinct CDR3 sequences, 93% of them singletons. Material: CD4+ T cells from PBMCs. The receptors originated from a human donor in good health.

The rearrangement uses TRBV28 and TRBJ1-2; 7 bases align to TRBD1. The CDR3 extends over 15 amino acids. The germline CDR1 and CDR2 sequences are MDHEN and SYDVKM. The junction had 11 bases not matched to a gene; V was cut back by 6 bases and J by 4 bases. This chain's CDR3 is CASSKGGSIFYGYTF. CDR3 in DNA: TGTGCCAGCAGCAAAGGGGGCTCGATCTTCTATGGCTACACCTTC.

This chain uses TRBV24-1 with TRBJ2-1; the D call may be TRBD1 or TRBD2 (6 bases each). Germline CDR1 reads KGHDR; CDR2 reads SFDVKD. V lost 10 bases to trimming and J lost 1 base, with 7 bases between them. This CDR3 region has 12 residues. CDR3 region: CATGGSYNEQFF. The DNA of the CDR3 is TGTGCCACAGGGGGGTCCTACAATGAGCAGTTCTTC.

This chain connects TRBV5-1 to TRBJ2-5; 10 nucleotides agree with TRBD2. The germline CDR1 and CDR2 sequences are SGHRS and YFSETQ. V shed 1 base, J shed 4 bases, and the junction held 10 bases outside the gene matches. The CDR3 runs 17 residues. For the CDR3, the DNA is TGCGCCAGCAGCTTGAAGGGGATAGCGGGGGGCCTAGAGACCCAGTACTTC. The encoded protein is CASSLKGIAGGLETQYF.

The rearrangement joins TRBV6-2 or TRBV6-3 to TRBJ2-4; 8 bases are shared with TRBD1. The germline gives CDR1 MNHEY, CDR2 SVGEGT. J lost 13 bases, V lost 0 bases, and 2 bases had no gene match. CDR3 length: 12 amino acids. Here the CDR3 reads CASSYSTGVQYF. The CDR3 DNA follows: TGTGCCAGCAGTTACTCGACAGGGGTACAGTACTTC.

The V and J genes are TRBV7-8 and TRBJ1-6; D is unresolved. From germline, CDR1 is SGHVS and CDR2 FQNEAQ. The V and J ends lost 2 bases and 6 bases respectively, with 11 bases between them. This CDR3 is 15 amino acids long. This CDR3 reads CASSLMSDRNSPLHF. The CDR3 nucleotides read TGTGCCAGCAGCTTAATGTCGGATCGTAATTCACCCCTCCACTTT.

The chain joins TRBV29-1 to TRBJ1-1, with D tentatively TRBD1 (5 bases). V lost 6 bases, J lost 1 base, and 12 bases lay in between. The CDR3 runs 13 residues. The germline V gene has CDR1 SQVTM and CDR2 ANQGSEA. CDR3 residues: CSVGHPGNTEAFF. In DNA, the CDR3 is TGCAGCGTCGGACACCCAGGGAACACTGAAGCTTTCTTT.

The V and J genes are TRBV6-5 and TRBJ2-7; TRBD1 matches 7 bases. CDR1 is MNHEY and CDR2 is SVGAGI in the germline V gene. This CDR3 has 13 amino acids. V dropped 10 bases and J dropped 7; count of bases not matched to a gene: 13. CDR3 sequence: CATRQGGGWEQYF. The DNA for the CDR3 is TGTGCCACCCGACAGGGTGGTGGATGGGAGCAGTACTTC.

J is TRBJ2-3 and V is TRBV4-1, with D tentatively TRBD1 (5 bases). CDR1 is MGHRA and CDR2 is YSYEKL in the germline V gene. V lost 1 base to trimming and J lost 7 bases, with 15 bases between them. The CDR3 has 15 amino acids. The CDR3 sequence: CASSQADTPQNTQYF. CDR3 nucleotides: TGCGCCAGCAGCCAAGCGGACACTCCGCAGAATACGCAGTATTTT.

The gene calls are TRBV5-1 and TRBJ2-7; 8 bases are a match to TRBD1. The CDR3 spans 16 residues. Germline CDR1 reads SGHRS; CDR2 reads YFSETQ. V lost 0 bases to trimming and J lost 5 bases; unmatched junction nucleotides: 10. CDR3 protein: CASSLGTGPILDEQYF. Here the CDR3 DNA reads TGCGCCAGCAGCTTGGGGACAGGGCCGATCCTTGACGAGCAGTACTTC.

V gene TRBV20-1 combines with J gene TRBJ2-2; 8 bases match TRBD2. CDR3 length: 14 amino acids. Looked up from germline, CDR1 is DFQATT and CDR2 is SNEGSKA (reference sequence). Germline trimming cut 5 bases from V and 4 bases from J; bases unmatched to any gene: 6. CDR3 protein: CSAGGGYGTGELFF. The CDR3 coding sequence is TGCAGTGCTGGCGGGGGGTATGGCACCGGGGAGCTGTTTTTT.

This chain connects TRBV7-2 to TRBJ2-3; possibly TRBD2 for D (5 bases). V was pared by 5 bases and J by 0 bases, with 12 bases between. This CDR3 is built from 15 residues. Germline V CDR1 and CDR2: SGHTA, FQGNSA. CDR3 region: CASSRGSRSTDTQYF. CDR3 coding DNA: TGTGCCAGCAGCCGGGGATCCCGGAGCACAGATACGCAGTATTTT.

The rearrangement uses TRBV23-1 and TRBJ2-7; D possibly uses TRBD1 or TRBD2 (5 bases each). TRBV23-1 is treated as an ORF (open reading frame) with a function not yet certain. The V end lost 7 bases, the J end lost 1 base, and 17 bases lay between the germline ends. CDR3 size: 15 residues. The chain's CDR3 is CASMGDRAISYEQYF. The CDR3 DNA reads TGCGCCAGCATGGGGGACCGGGCTATTTCCTACGAGCAGTACTTC.

This sequence joins TRBV28 and TRBJ2-2; 10 bases map to TRBD1. The CDR3 sequence is 12 residues long. V trimming: 5 bases; J trimming: 15 bases; junction bases outside the gene matches: 6. Germline loops: CDR1 MDHEN, CDR2 SYDVKM. CDR3 nucleotides: TGTGCCAGCAGTGTTCAGGGGACAGGGGTGTTTTTT. Its protein product is CASSVQGTGVFF.

The chain links TRBV2 to TRBJ2-6; 7 bases match TRBD1. After removal of 6 bases from V and 4 bases from J, the junction contained 6 bases not matched to a gene. The length of the CDR3 is 15 residues. Germline CDR1 reads SNHLY; CDR2 reads FYNNEI. This CDR3 reads CASRTGAGGANVLTF. The CDR3 bases are TGTGCCAGCAGAACAGGGGCAGGAGGGGCCAACGTCCTGACTTTC.

The chain has TRBV6-1 and TRBJ2-4; 12 bases are a match to TRBD2. CDR1 and CDR2 (germline): MNHNS, SASEGT. The CDR3 consists of 17 residues. The V and J ends lost 2 bases and 0 bases, in that order; junction bases with no gene match: 2. The DNA for the CDR3 is TGTGCCAGCAGTGAAACTAGCGGGGGGATAGCCAAAAACATTCAGTACTTC. Amino acid sequence: CASSETSGGIAKNIQYF.

The gene calls are TRBV7-2 and TRBJ2-4; possibly TRBD2 for D (5 bases). The CDR3 is 17 residues long. Germline-derived CDR1 and CDR2 are SGHTA and FQGNSA. The germline V and J ends were trimmed by 1 base and 0 bases, with 13 bases remaining between them. CDR3 nucleotides: TGTGCCAGCAGCTTAGTGCCGGGGAGCGGAGCCAAAAACATTCAGTACTTC. Protein sequence: CASSLVPGSGAKNIQYF.

The J gene is TRBJ2-2, the V gene TRBV10-2; 8 bases are shared with TRBD1. There are 15 residues in the CDR3. The V gene end was trimmed by 5 bases and the J gene end by 5 bases; junction bases not matched to a gene: 7. CDR1 and CDR2 (germline): WSHSY, SAAADI. The CDR3 nucleotides read TGCGCCAGCAGTCACAGGGGGATGGGGACCGGGGAGCTGTTTTTT. Residues: CASSHRGMGTGELFF.

The J gene is TRBJ1-2, the V gene TRBV5-6; no reliable D call. Trimming stripped 1 base from V and 4 bases from J, with 11 bases between. Germline V lookup: CDR1 SGHDT, CDR2 YYEEEE. This CDR3 spans 14 amino acids. Written as DNA, the CDR3 is TGTGCCAGCAGCTTGTTACGGGGTCTCTATGGCTACACCTTC. The encoded protein is CASSLLRGLYGYTF.

The chain recombines TRBV29-1 with TRBJ1-1; TRBD1 is a possible D gene (6 bases). The CDR3 consists of 12 residues. Germline assignment: CDR1 SQVTM and CDR2 ANQGSEA. V lost 4 bases, J lost 7 bases, and 13 bases lay in between. The CDR3 DNA reads as TGCAGCGTTGTTCGGGGGCGTGGTGAAGCTTTCTTT. Its translation is CSVVRGRGEAFF.

The genes are TRBV11-2 and TRBJ1-1; 7 bases align to TRBD1. The V segment lost 0 bases and the J segment 1 base; nucleotides outside the gene matches: 5. Germline CDR1 SGHAT, CDR2 FQNNGV. The CDR3 contains 16 residues. CDR3 DNA sequence: TGTGCCAGCAGCTTAGAGGGGGGACAGCCGAACACTGAAGCTTTCTTT. It translates to CASSLEGGQPNTEAFF. Drawing the rest from reference TRBV11-2 and TRBJ1-1, the complete variable domain is EAGVAQSPRYKIIEKRQSVAFWCNPISGHATLYWYQQILGQGPKLLIQFQNNGVVDDSQLPKDRFSAERLKGVDSTLKIQPAKLEDSAVYLCASSLEGGQPNTEAFFGQGTRLTVV.

V gene TRBV3-1 combines with J gene TRBJ2-3; 12 bases agree with TRBD2. The CDR3 has 16 residues. V was pared by 0 bases and J by 7 bases, with 5 bases of the junction left unmatched. Germline loops: CDR1 LGHDT, CDR2 YNNKEL (reference sequence). CDR3 protein: CASSQDPSGGANTQYF. The CDR3 region has the DNA TGTGCCAGCAGCCAAGATCCTAGCGGGGGGGCAAATACGCAGTATTTT.

This clonotype was found once. Here the CDR3 DNA reads TGCGCCAGCAGTCAACTGGGACAATCCGAGCAGTACGTC. Translation: CASSQLGQSEQYV. The rearrangement uses TRBV23-1 and TRBJ2-7, with D possibly matching TRBD1 (6 bases). TRBV23-1 is an ORF, with its function uncertain. CDR3 length equals 13 residues. Trimming shortened V by 2 bases and J by 6 bases, and 11 bases separated the two germline ends.

The CDR3 bases are TGTGCCAGCAGCTTCAGGGGGCCCGGGCGCACTGAAGCTTTCTTT. Its protein product is CASSFRGPGRTEAFF. The V call is TRBV5-8, the J call TRBJ1-1; 8 nucleotides align to TRBD1. Germline lookup yields CDR1 SGHTS and CDR2 YDEGEE. This CDR3 is 15 amino acids long. V was pared by 2 bases and J by 4 bases, with 7 bases of the junction left unmatched.

The V and J genes are TRBV3-1 and TRBJ2-5, with D possibly TRBD1 on 6 matching bases. The CDR3 totals 16 residues. Germline V CDR1 and CDR2: LGHDT, YNNKEL (reference sequence). The germline V and J ends were trimmed by 7 bases and 13 bases, with 31 bases remaining between them. The CDR3 DNA sequence: TGTGCCAGCACCCTAAAGGGACACCCAGTCAATGAGGCCCTGTACTTC. This translates into CASTLKGHPVNEALYF.

V gene TRBV3-1 combines with J gene TRBJ1-2, with D perhaps TRBD1 (5 bases). This CDR3 is 16 amino acids long. Germline CDR1 reads LGHDT; CDR2 reads YNNKEL (reference sequence). The V gene lost 6 bases and the J gene lost 1 base, with 18 bases spanning the gap. CDR3 residues: CASRPQGREINYGYTF. In DNA, the CDR3 is TGTGCCAGCAGGCCCCAGGGACGCGAGATTAACTATGGCTACACCTTC.